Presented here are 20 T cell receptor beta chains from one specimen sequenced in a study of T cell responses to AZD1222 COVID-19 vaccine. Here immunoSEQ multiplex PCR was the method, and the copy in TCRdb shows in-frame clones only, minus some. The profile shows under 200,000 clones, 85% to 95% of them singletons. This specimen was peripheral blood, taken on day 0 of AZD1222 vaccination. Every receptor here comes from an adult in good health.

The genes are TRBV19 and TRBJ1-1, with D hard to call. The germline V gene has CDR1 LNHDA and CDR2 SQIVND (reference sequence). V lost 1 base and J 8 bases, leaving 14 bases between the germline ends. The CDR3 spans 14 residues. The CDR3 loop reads CASSIGSTGREAFF. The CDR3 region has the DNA TGTGCCAGTAGTATAGGTTCGACCGGACGGGAAGCTTTCTTT.

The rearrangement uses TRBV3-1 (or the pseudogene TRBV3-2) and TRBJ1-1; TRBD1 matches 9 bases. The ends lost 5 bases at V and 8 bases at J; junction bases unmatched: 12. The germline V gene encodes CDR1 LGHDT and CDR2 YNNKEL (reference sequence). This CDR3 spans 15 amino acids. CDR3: CASSKGQGRAPEAFF. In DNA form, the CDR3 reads TGTGCCAGCAGCAAGGGACAGGGTAGGGCCCCCGAAGCTTTCTTT.

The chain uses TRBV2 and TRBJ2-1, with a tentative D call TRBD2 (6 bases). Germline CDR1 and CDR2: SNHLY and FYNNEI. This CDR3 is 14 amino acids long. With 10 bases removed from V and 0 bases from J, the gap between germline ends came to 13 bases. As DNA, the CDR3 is TGTGCCATCCCCGGGACTTACTCCTACAATGAGCAGTTCTTC. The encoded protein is CAIPGTYSYNEQFF. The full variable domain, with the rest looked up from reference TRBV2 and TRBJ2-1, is EPEVTQTPSHQVTQMGQEVILRCVPISNHLYFYWYRQILGQKVEFLVSFYNNEISEKSEIFDDQFSVERPDGSNFTLKIRSTKLEDSAMYFCAIPGTYSYNEQFFGPGTRLTVL.

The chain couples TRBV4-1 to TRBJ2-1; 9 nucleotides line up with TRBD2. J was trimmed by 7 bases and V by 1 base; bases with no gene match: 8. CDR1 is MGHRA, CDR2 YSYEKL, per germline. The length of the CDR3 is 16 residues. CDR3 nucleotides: TGCGCCAGCAGCCAAGTTTGGCGGGAGGGCTGGAATGAGCAGTTCTTC. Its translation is CASSQVWREGWNEQFF.

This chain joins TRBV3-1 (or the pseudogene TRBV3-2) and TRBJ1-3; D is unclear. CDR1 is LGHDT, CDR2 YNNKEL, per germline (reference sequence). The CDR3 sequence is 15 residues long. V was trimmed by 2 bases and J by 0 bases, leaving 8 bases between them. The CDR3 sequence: CASSQQASSGNTIYF. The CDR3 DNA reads TGTGCCAGCAGCCAACAGGCCAGCTCTGGAAACACCATATATTTT.

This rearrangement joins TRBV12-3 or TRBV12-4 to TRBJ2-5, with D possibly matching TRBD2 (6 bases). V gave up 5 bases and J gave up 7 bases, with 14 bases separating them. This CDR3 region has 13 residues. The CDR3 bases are TGTGCCAGCAGTATGGTCACCGGGGGGACCCAGTACTTC. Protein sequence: CASSMVTGGTQYF.

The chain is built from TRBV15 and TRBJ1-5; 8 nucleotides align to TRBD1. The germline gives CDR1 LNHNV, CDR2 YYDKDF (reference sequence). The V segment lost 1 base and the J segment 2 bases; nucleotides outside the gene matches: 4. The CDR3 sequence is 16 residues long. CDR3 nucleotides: TGTGCCACCAGCAGAGGGTGGGGACAGGGCAATCAGCCCCAGCATTTT. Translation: CATSRGWGQGNQPQHF.

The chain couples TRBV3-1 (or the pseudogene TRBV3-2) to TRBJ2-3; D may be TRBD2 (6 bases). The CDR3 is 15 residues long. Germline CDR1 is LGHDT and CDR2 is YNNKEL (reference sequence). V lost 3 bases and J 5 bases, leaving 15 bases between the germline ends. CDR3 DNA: TGTGCCAGCAGCCACCCCCGGGACTTTGGAGATACGCAGTATTTT. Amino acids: CASSHPRDFGDTQYF.

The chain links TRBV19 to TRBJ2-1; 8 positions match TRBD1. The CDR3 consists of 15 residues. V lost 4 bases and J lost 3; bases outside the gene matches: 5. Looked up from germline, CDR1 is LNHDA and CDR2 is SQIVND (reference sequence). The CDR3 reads CASSTGTGFYNEQFF. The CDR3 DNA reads TGTGCCAGTAGTACCGGGACAGGCTTCTACAATGAGCAGTTCTTC.

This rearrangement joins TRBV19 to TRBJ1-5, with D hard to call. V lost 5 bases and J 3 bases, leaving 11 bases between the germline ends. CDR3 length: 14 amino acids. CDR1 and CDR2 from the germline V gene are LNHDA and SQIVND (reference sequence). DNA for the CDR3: TGTGCCAGTAGTGGTGTAGGGTACAATCAGCCCCAGCATTTT. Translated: CASSGVGYNQPQHF.

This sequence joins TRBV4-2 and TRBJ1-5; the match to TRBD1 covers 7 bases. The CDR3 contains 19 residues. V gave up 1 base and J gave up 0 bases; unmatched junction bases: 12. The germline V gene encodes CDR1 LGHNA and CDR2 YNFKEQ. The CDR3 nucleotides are TGTGCCAGCAGCCAAGCACCAATCACAGGGGAGTATAGCAATCAGCCCCAGCATTTT. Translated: CASSQAPITGEYSNQPQHF.

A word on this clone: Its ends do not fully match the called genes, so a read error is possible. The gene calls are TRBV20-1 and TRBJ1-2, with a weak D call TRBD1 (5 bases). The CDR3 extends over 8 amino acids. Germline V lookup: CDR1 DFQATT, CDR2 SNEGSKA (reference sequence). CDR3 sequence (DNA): TGCAGTGCTAGAGCGGGACCCTTC. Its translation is CSARAGPF.

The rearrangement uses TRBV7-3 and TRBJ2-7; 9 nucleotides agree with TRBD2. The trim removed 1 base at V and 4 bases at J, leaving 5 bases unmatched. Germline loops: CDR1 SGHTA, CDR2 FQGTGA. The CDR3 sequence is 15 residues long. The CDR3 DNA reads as TGTGCCAGCAGCTTAAACGCGGGAGGGGATTACGAGCAGTACTTC. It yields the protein CASSLNAGGDYEQYF.

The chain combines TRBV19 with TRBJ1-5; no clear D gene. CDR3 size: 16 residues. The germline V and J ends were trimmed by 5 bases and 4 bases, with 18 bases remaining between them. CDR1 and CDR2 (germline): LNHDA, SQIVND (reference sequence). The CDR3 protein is CASSRSQRPKNQPQHF. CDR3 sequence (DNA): TGTGCCAGTAGTCGGAGTCAACGGCCGAAAAATCAGCCCCAGCATTTT. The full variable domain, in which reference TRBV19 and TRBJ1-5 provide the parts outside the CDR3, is DGGITQSPKYLFRKEGQNVTLSCEQNLNHDAMYWYRQDPGQGLRLIYYSQIVNDFQKGDIAEGYSVSREKKESFPLTVTSAQKNPTAFYLCASSRSQRPKNQPQHFGDGTRLSIL.

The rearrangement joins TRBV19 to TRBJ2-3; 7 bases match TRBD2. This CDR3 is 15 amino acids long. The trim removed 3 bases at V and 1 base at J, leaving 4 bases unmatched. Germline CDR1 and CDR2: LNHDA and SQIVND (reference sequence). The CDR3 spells CASSIDAGGTDTQYF. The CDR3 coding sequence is TGTGCCAGTAGTATTGACGCGGGGGGCACAGATACGCAGTATTTT.

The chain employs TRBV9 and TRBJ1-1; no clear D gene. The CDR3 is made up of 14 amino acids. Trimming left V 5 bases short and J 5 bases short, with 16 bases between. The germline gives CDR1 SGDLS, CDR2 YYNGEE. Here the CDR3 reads CASSSDGFGTEAFF. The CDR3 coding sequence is TGTGCCAGCAGTAGTGACGGGTTCGGAACTGAAGCTTTCTTT.

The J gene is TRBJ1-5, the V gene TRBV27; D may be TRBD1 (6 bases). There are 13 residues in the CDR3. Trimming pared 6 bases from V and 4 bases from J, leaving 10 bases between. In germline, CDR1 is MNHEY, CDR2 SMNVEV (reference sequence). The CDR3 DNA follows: TGTGCCAGCAGACGACAGGATAATCAGCCCCAGCATTTT. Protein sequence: CASRRQDNQPQHF.

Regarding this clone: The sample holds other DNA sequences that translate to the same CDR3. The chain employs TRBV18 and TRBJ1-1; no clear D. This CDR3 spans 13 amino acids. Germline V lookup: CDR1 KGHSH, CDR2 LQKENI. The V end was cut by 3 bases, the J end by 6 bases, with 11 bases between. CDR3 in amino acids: CASSPGTGAEAFF. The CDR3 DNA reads TGTGCCAGCTCACCCGGAACTGGCGCTGAAGCTTTCTTT.

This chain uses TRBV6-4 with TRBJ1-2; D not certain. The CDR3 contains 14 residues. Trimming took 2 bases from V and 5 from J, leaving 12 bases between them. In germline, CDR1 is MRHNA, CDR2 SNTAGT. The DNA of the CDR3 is TGTGCCAGCAGTGACACCCCGACCGGGTATGGCTACACCTTC. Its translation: CASSDTPTGYGYTF.

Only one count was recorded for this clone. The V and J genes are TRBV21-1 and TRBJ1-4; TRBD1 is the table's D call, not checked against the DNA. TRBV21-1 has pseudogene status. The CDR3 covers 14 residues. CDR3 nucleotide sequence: TGTGCCAGCAGCCTGGACACGCCTAATGAAAAACTGTTTTTT. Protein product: CASSLDTPNEKLFF.